This section outlines one T cell receptor beta chain sequence together with its context. The target of this receptor is not known. Sequencing was performed on an Illumina HiSeq 2000. TCR beta cDNA libraries were prepared using 5'RACE template switching, which introduced a universal primer site and unique molecular identifiers. Priming for cDNA synthesis came from the TCR beta constant segment, and two successive PCR amplification steps followed. As for the original processing: MIGEC was used to demultiplex reads and group the reads by UMI, and MiTCR was used to assemble and quantify clonotypes. To exclude erroneous sequences, any TCR cDNA sequence not supported by at least two reads was discarded. The tcR package was used for downstream repertoire analysis, with clonotypes matched between fractions based on CDR3 nucleotide sequence plus V segment. VDJmatch was used to annotate antigen specificity against VDJdb, with one amino acid substitution in CDR3 allowed. TCRdb reprocessed the reads, and each CDR3 protein sequence is entered once, without DNA. The V and J calls follow TCRdb's processing rather than the paper's. This sample's clone table shows 16,000 or so distinct CDR3 sequences. The top ten hold approximately 59% of the sample.

The data were obtained in a study of T cells expressing NK-cell markers (dated by TCRdb to about 2020). About the investigation overall: Three sorted T-cell subsets (CD3+CD56+NKG2C+, CD3+CD56+NKG2C- and CD3+CD56-NKG2C+) from 8 or 9 donors had their TCR beta-chain repertoires profiled. Of the eight sequenced donors, seven were found to be HCMV-seropositive and one was found to be HCMV-seronegative. All eight donors whose samples were sequenced were randomly selected healthy volunteers, three of them men and five women. Sequencing of the libraries produced 2 x 150 bp reads on Illumina HiSeq 2000/2500, MiSeq or NextSeq.

To determine HCMV serostatus, a commercial ELISA kit was used to detect HCMV-specific IgG in serum. Ficoll density gradient centrifugation was used to isolate peripheral blood mononuclear cells from blood. There are 14 amino acids in the CDR3, from cysteine to phenylalanine inclusive. The nucleotide record is missing. The germline V gene provides CDR1 SGHDN and CDR2 FVKESK. The study at large found these results: In over 5 donors, the dominant CD3+CD56+NKG2C+ clonotypes were among the top 10 CD8+ clonotypes and accounted for about 1.0-7.5% of CD8+ T cells. It remained unclear whether the expanded NKG2C-expressing T cell clones were specific for HCMV antigens. Those dominant clonotypes were again the most abundant among CD3+CD56-NKG2C+ cells in a few donors, at about 25-60.1%.

The sequence is built from TRBV14 and TRBJ2-3. This clonotype originated in a man between 18 and 69 years old in good health. Source material: blood T cells: a sorted CD56 or NKG2C T cell subset, CD4+ or CD8+ T cells, or bulk PBMC T cells (not recorded which). This receptor has the CDR3 CASSPRTSSDTQYF.